Listed below are T cell receptor beta chains from one sample, sequenced in a study of cytomegalovirus exposure and HLA in healthy donors. Only in-frame clones appear in the TCRdb table, and some are missing; sequencing was by immunoSEQ multiplex PCR. The sample consists of about 110,000 clones, about 79% of them appearing once. Material for sequencing was PBMCs. These receptors came from a man aged 50 to 59 in good health and CMV-seropositive. CDR3s include the opening cysteine and the closing phenylalanine or tryptophan. The D gene is left open where the match is weak. Clone size is given for some rows only: seen once, a few or many times, or a class if the clone is expanded.

V,size,length,J,D,DNA,CDR3
TRBV5-1,NA,14,TRBJ1-1,NA,TGCGCCAGCAGCTCCGTCGGGGGGAAAACTGAAGCTTTCTTT,CASSSVGGKTEAFF
TRBV6-5,NA,12,TRBJ1-3,NA,TGTGCCAGCAGTCCACACGAAAACACCATATATTTT,CASSPHENTIYF
TRBV19,few,16,TRBJ2-4,TRBD2,TGTGCCAGTAGCCTTTGGACTAGCGGGAAAAAAAACATTCAGTACTTC,CASSLWTSGKKNIQYF
TRBV2,few,18,TRBJ2-6,TRBD1,TGTGCCAGCAGCGGGACAGGGGGTCGAATGCCTGGGGCCAACGTCCTGACTTTC,CASSGTGGRMPGANVLTF
TRBV19,NA,18,TRBJ2-2,NA,TGTGCCAGTAGCGGCAGAACTACAGGGCCCCGGGGAACCGGGGAGCTGTTTTTT,CASSGRTTGPRGTGELFF
TRBV5-4,NA,16,TRBJ1-1,NA,TGTGCCAGCAGCTTGAAAAACGCAGGGTGGAACACTGAAGCTTTCTTT,CASSLKNAGWNTEAFF
TRBV19,NA,19,TRBJ2-2,TRBD2,TGTGCCAGTAGTATAGAGGGGACTAGCGGGAGGTTGAACACCGGGGAGCTGTTTTTT,CASSIEGTSGRLNTGELFF
TRBV5-1,NA,16,TRBJ2-7,TRBD1,TGCGCCAGCAGATCTCTACCGGGACAGGGATACAACGAGCAGTACTTC,CASRSLPGQGYNEQYF
TRBV18,NA,13,TRBJ1-1,TRBD1,TGTGCCAGCTCATTCACCGGGACAGATGAAGCTTTCTTT,CASSFTGTDEAFF
TRBV6-1,NA,15,TRBJ1-6,NA,TGTGCCAGCTCCCGATCAGGGGCCTATAATTCACCCCTCCACTTT,CASSRSGAYNSPLHF
TRBV5-6,NA,15,TRBJ2-1,NA,TGTGCCAGCAGCTTGGACCCGGGATCGTACAATGAGCAGTTCTTC,CASSLDPGSYNEQFF
TRBV9,NA,13,TRBJ2-3,NA,TGTGCCAGCAGCGTAGGGACTACCTCGATGCAGTATTTT,CASSVGTTSMQYF
TRBV7-3,few,15,TRBJ1-1,NA,TGTGCCAGCAGCTTATTGTCGTATCCGAACACTGAAGCTTTCTTT,CASSLLSYPNTEAFF
TRBV6-5,NA,13,TRBJ2-1,NA,TGTGCCAGCAGTGCAACCGGGACACTTGAGCAGTTCTTC,CASSATGTLEQFF
TRBV2,NA,14,TRBJ1-1,TRBD1,TGTGCCAGCAGTTTGACAGGGTTGAACACTGAAGCTTTCTTT,CASSLTGLNTEAFF
TRBV6-1,few,14,TRBJ2-7,TRBD2,TGTGCCAGCAGTGAAGCCTCCGGGAGGGAAGAGCAGTACTTC,CASSEASGREEQYF
TRBV11-2,NA,16,TRBJ2-7,TRBD1,TGTGCCAGCAGCTTACGTACCGGGACAGTCCTCTACGAGCAGTACTTC,CASSLRTGTVLYEQYF
TRBV23-1,NA,16,TRBJ1-2,TRBD1,TGCGCCAGCAGTCTCAAGGCGGGACAGGGGGACTATGGCTACACCTTC,CASSLKAGQGDYGYTF
TRBV27,NA,11,TRBJ2-7,NA,TGTGCCAGCCGTGGGCCCTACGAGCAGTACTTC,CASRGPYEQYF
TRBV5-1,NA,16,TRBJ2-7,NA,TGCGCCAGCAGCTTGGCCAAGGACAGCTCCTCCTACGAGCAGTACTTC,CASSLAKDSSSYEQYF
TRBV12-5,NA,14,TRBJ1-3,NA,TGTGCTAGTGGTTTGGGGTACACCAGAAACACCATATATTTT,CASGLGYTRNTIYF
TRBV5-4,NA,16,TRBJ2-2,TRBD2,TGTGCCAGCAGCCGACTAGCGGGGGGTCACACCGGGGAGCTGTTTTTT,CASSRLAGGHTGELFF
TRBV6-5,NA,13,TRBJ2-3,NA,TGTGCCAGCAGTTACCAGGAAGGAGATACGCAGTATTTT,CASSYQEGDTQYF
TRBV18,NA,14,TRBJ2-7,NA,TGTGCCAGCTCACCGAGGGCCACTAACTACGAGCAGTACTTC,CASSPRATNYEQYF
TRBV19,NA,16,TRBJ1-5,TRBD1,TGTGCCAGTAGTTCCGGGACAGCCAATAGCAATCAGCCCCAGCATTTT,CASSSGTANSNQPQHF
TRBV4-1,once,15,TRBJ2-5,NA,TGCGCCAGCAGCCAAGAGGGGGGACGGCGTGTGGAGCAGTACTTC,CASSQEGGRRVEQYF
TRBV18,NA,15,TRBJ2-7,TRBD1,TGTGCCAGCTCACTAAGCTGGGGACAGGGGAACGAGCAGTACTTC,CASSLSWGQGNEQYF
TRBV6-6,NA,12,TRBJ1-2,NA,TGTGCCAGCAGAAAGGGGAACTATGGCTACACCTTC,CASRKGNYGYTF
TRBV6-1,NA,12,TRBJ1-2,NA,TGTGCCAGCAATCCGGGTAGTTCGTTCTACACCTTC,CASNPGSSFYTF
TRBV19,few,19,TRBJ2-3,TRBD2,TGTGCCAGTAGTGGGGACACTAGCGGGGGCCACCCTAGCACAGATACGCAGTATTTT,CASSGDTSGGHPSTDTQYF
TRBV19,NA,15,TRBJ1-5,NA,TGTGCCAGTAGTAAAACAGGGAAGAGGAATCAGCCCCAGCATTTT,CASSKTGKRNQPQHF
TRBV19,few,13,TRBJ1-1,NA,TGTGCCAGTACCCACAGGACGAACACTGAAGCTTTCTTT,CASTHRTNTEAFF
TRBV18,once,15,TRBJ2-5,TRBD1,TGTGCCAGCTCACCGTGGACAGGGCGGATGGAGACCCAGTACTTC,CASSPWTGRMETQYF
TRBV9,NA,15,TRBJ1-1,NA,TGTGCCAGCAGCCCCGGGGGAGGGATTCATGCTGAAGCTTTCTTT,CASSPGGGIHAEAFF
TRBV7-2,NA,17,TRBJ1-3,NA,TGTGCCAGCAGCCCGAGGGAGGGGGGGACCTCTGGAAACACCATATATTTT,CASSPREGGTSGNTIYF
TRBV5-1,NA,13,TRBJ2-7,NA,TGCGCCAGCAGCTTCCGGACAGACTACGAGCAGTACTTC,CASSFRTDYEQYF
TRBV27,once,15,TRBJ2-1,TRBD2,TGTGCCAGCAGTCACGGGACTAGCGGGTACAATGAGCAGTTCTTC,CASSHGTSGYNEQFF
TRBV18,NA,14,TRBJ1-5,NA,TGTGCCAGCTCACCCAGCACAAGCGATCAGCCCCAGCATTTT,CASSPSTSDQPQHF
TRBV7-2,NA,15,TRBJ2-5,NA,TGTGCCAGCAGCTTAACACTCCCCCCGGTGGGCACCCAGTACTTC,CASSLTLPPVGTQYF
TRBV7-8,once,14,TRBJ1-5,NA,TGTGCCAGCAGCTTAGGTTATGGCGGTCAGCCCCAGCATTTT,CASSLGYGGQPQHF
TRBV7-6,once,14,TRBJ1-5,NA,TGTGCCAGCAGCTTAGAGGGGGTCGGGCAGCCCCAGCATTTT,CASSLEGVGQPQHF
TRBV4-2,few,17,TRBJ2-3,TRBD2,TGTGCCAGCAGCCAAGGAAACCGCGCGGGGGTAGGAGATACGCAGTATTTT,CASSQGNRAGVGDTQYF
TRBV19,few,13,TRBJ2-4,NA,TGTGCCAGTAGGGAAGGACACCTAAACATTCAGTACTTC,CASREGHLNIQYF
TRBV5-1,NA,14,TRBJ2-3,TRBD1,TGCGCCAGCAGCTACGGGACAGGGGAAGATACGCAGTATTTT,CASSYGTGEDTQYF
TRBV28,NA,17,TRBJ2-7,NA,TGTGCCAGCAGTGCTCCCTTGAGGAAGGGAGGATCCTACGAGCAGTACTTC,CASSAPLRKGGSYEQYF
TRBV7-9,once,14,TRBJ2-3,TRBD2,TGTGCCAGCAGCCCCGGACTAGCTACAGATACGCAGTATTTT,CASSPGLATDTQYF
TRBV20-1,NA,11,TRBJ2-7,NA,TGCAGTGCTAGCCTAGCCAACGAGCAGTACTTC,CSASLANEQYF
TRBV10-3,NA,13,TRBJ1-1,NA,TGTGCCATCAGCCCCGGACCCGGGGTTTCAGCTTTCTTT,CAISPGPGVSAFF
TRBV4-1,NA,14,TRBJ2-7,TRBD1,TGCGCCAGCAGCCAACCGGGACAGGGAGGCGAGCAGTACTTC,CASSQPGQGGEQYF
TRBV5-1,NA,16,TRBJ2-2,NA,TGCGCCAGCAGCCTGGACCCTCGAGGGGGTCCCGGGGAGCTGTTTTTT,CASSLDPRGGPGELFF
TRBV5-1,NA,15,TRBJ2-1,TRBD1,TGCGCCAGCAGCTTGGATACAGGGGGCCACAATGAGCAGTTCTTC,CASSLDTGGHNEQFF
TRBV6-6,NA,14,TRBJ1-1,TRBD1,TGTGCCAGTGAACCCTCAGGGGGCGGCACTGAAGCTTTCTTT,CASEPSGGGTEAFF
TRBV2,NA,15,TRBJ1-6,NA,TGTGCCAGCACCCCGGGCCCCGCGGGGAATTCACCCCTCCACTTT,CASTPGPAGNSPLHF
TRBV6-1,NA,16,TRBJ1-1,TRBD1,TGTGCCAGCAGTGAAGGACAGGGTTTGAGGAACACTGAAGCTTTCTTT,CASSEGQGLRNTEAFF
TRBV6-5,few,14,TRBJ1-5,NA,TGTGCCAGCAGTACTGGACAGAGCAATCAGCCCCAGCATTTT,CASSTGQSNQPQHF